This paragraph covers one T cell receptor beta chain sequence. Germline CDR1 is SGHTS and CDR2 is YDEGEE. The CDR3 runs 15 residues. V dropped 4 bases and J dropped 0; count of bases not matched to a gene: 3. Clinical histories supplied by participants themselves formed the basis of cohort assignment. These data belong to a study of blood T cell repertoires in COVID-19. Overall study context: PBMCs, B-cell-depleted T cells, or T cells provided the cDNA or gDNA that made up the material.

Repertoires were generated with immunoSEQ multiplex PCR, while TCRdb's copy carries only in-frame clones and drops some. This table holds over 200,000 clones, 84% found once. J is TRBJ2-4 and V is TRBV5-8, with 8 bases aligning to TRBD1. The sequencing sample was made of PBMCs or T cells enriched from blood (not recorded which). This sequence originates from a man aged 55 to 70 who had recovered from COVID-19. The CDR3, as DNA: TGTGCCAGCAGCCGACAGGGGATAGCCAAAAACATTCAGTACTTC. This codes for CASSRQGIAKNIQYF.